This T cell receptor (delta chain) is from a study of gamma-delta chains in newborns, infants, children. Turning to the study itself: Innate gammadelta T cells reportedly expand polyclonally right after birth, driven by microbial exposure, per the title.

Unmatched junction bases numbered 18, after V lost 5 bases and J lost 3 bases. The germline gives CDR1 TSWWSYY, CDR2 QGS. The CDR3 is 20 amino acids. This clone is classed as large. The identical CDR3 is also encoded by other nucleotide sequences in the sample. TCRdb re-processed the reads via CATT. The sample yields over 4,500 delta-chain clones, about 4% seen once. This rearrangement joins TRDV1 to TRDJ2; 10 bases map to TRDD3. This receptor was obtained from a child who was a newborn, infant or young child, either healthy, febrile or measles-vaccinated (not recorded which). The sample taken for sequencing was blood. The CDR3 here is CALGNPIPTKGDTLTAQLFF. In DNA, the CDR3 is TGTGCTCTTGGGAACCCGATTCCTACAAAGGGGGATACGCTGACAGCACAACTCTTCTTT.